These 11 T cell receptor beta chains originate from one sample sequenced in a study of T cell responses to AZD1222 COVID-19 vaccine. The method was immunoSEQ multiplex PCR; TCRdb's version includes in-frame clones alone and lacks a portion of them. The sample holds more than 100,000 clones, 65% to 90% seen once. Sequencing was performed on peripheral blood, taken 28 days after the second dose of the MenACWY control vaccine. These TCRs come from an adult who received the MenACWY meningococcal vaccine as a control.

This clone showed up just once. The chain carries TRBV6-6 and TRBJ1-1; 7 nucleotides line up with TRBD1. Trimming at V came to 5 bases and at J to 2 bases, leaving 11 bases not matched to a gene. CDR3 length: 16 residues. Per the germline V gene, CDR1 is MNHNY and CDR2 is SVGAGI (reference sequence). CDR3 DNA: TGTGCCAGCAGTCGACTGATCCGGGACAGAAACACTGAAGCTTTCTTT. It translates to CASSRLIRDRNTEAFF.

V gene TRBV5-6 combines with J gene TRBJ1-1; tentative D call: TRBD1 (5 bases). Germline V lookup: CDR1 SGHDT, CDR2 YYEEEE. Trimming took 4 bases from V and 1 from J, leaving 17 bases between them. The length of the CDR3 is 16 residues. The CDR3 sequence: CASSDRRRGRNTEAFF. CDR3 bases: TGTGCCAGCAGCGACCGCAGGCGGGGGAGGAACACTGAAGCTTTCTTT.

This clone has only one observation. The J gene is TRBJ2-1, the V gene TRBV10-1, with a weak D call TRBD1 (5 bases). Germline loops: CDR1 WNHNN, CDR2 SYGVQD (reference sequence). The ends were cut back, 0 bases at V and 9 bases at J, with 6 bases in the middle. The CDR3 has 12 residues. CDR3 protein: CASSESTVEQFF. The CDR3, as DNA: TGCGCCAGCAGTGAGTCGACAGTTGAGCAGTTCTTC.

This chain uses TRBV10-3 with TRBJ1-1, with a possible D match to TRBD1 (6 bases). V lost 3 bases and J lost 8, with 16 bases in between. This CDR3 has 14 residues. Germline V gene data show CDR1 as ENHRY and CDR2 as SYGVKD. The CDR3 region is CAISEPGTIQEAFF. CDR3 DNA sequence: TGTGCCATCAGTGAACCTGGGACAATCCAAGAAGCTTTCTTT.

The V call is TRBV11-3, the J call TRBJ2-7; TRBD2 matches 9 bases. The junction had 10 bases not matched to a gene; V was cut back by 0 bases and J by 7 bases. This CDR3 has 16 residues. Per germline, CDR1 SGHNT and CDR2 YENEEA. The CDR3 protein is CASSLDLVAGAEEQYF. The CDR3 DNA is TGTGCCAGCAGCTTAGATTTGGTAGCGGGAGCGGAAGAGCAGTACTTC.

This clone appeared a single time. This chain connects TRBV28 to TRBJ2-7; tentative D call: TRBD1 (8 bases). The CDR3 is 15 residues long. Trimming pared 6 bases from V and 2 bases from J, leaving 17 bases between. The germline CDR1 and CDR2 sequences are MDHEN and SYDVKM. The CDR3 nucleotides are TGTGCCAGCAGCCGGGGGGACAGGCTCACCTACGAGCAGTACGTC. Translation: CASSRGDRLTYEQYV.

The CDR3 reads CASSPLAGAAADTQYF. CDR3 DNA: TGTGCCAGCTCCCCCCTAGCGGGAGCTGCTGCAGATACGCAGTATTTT. This sequence joins TRBV9 and TRBJ2-3, with 10 bases fitting TRBD2. J gave up 4 bases and V 7 bases, and 12 bases lay outside the gene matches. Germline CDR1 SGDLS, CDR2 YYNGEE. The CDR3 is 16 amino acids.

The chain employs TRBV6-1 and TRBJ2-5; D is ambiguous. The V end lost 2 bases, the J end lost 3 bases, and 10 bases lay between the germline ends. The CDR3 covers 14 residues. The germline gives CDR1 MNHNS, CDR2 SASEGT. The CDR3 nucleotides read TGTGCCAGCAGTGAAAGGCAGCTAAAAGAGACCCAGTACTTC. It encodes CASSERQLKETQYF.

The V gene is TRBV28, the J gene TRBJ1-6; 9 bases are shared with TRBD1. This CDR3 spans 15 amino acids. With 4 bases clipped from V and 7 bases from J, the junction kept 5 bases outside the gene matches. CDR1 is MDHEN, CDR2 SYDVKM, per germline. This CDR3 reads CASSSVTGGNSPLHF. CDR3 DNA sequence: TGTGCCAGCAGTTCAGTGACAGGGGGGAATTCACCCCTCCACTTT.

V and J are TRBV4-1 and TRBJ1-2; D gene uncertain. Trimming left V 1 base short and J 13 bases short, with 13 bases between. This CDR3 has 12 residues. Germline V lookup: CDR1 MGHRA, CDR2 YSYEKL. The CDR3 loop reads CASSQGPGKPTF. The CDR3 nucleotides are TGCGCCAGCAGCCAAGGCCCCGGGAAGCCCACCTTC.

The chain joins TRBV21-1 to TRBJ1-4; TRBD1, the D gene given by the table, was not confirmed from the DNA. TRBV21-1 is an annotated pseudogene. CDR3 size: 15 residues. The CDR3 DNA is TGTGCCAGCAGCTCCCGCGGCAGGGGAGAGGTAAAACTGTTTTTT. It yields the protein CASSSRGRGEVKLFF.